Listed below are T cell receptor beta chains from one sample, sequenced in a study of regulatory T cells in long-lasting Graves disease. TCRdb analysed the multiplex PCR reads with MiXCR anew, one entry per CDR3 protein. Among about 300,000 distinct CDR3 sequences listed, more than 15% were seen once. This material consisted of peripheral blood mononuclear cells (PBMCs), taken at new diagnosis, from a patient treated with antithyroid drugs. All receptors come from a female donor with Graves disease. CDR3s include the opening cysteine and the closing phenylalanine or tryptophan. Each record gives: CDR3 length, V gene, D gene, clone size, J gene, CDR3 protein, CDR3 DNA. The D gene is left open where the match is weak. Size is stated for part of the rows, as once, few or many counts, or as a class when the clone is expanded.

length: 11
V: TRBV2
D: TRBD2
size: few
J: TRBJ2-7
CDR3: CAGLGGNEQYF
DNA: TGTGCCGGCTTGGGGGGGAACGAGCAGTACTTC

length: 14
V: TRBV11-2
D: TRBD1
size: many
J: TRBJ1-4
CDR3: CASSLGTGLEKLFF
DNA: TGTGCCAGCAGCTTAGGGACAGGGCTGGAAAAACTGTTTTTT

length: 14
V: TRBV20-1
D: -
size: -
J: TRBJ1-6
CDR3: CSAAGSSYNSPLHF
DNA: TGCAGTGCCGCCGGGTCCTCCTATAATTCACCCCTCCACTTT

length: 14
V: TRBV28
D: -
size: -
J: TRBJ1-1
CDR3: CASGQGTRATEAFF
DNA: TGTGCCAGCGGTCAGGGTACTCGGGCCACTGAAGCTTTCTTT

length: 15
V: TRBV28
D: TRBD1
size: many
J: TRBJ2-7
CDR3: CASRTGTGVSYEQYF
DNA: TGTGCCAGCAGGACCGGGACAGGCGTCTCCTACGAGCAGTACTTC

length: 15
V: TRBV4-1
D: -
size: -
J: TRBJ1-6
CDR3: CASSQDLATTSPLHF
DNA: TGCGCCAGCAGCCAAGACCTGGCAACCACTTCACCCCTCCACTTT

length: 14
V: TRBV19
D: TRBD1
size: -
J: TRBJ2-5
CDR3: CASSARQGSETQYF
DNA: TGTGCCAGTAGTGCCCGACAGGGGTCAGAGACCCAGTACTTC

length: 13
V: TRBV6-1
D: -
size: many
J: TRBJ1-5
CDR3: CASRRDSNQPQHF
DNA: TGTGCCAGCAGGAGGGACAGCAATCAGCCCCAGCATTTT

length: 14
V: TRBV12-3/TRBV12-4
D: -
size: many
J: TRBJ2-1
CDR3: CASSLETGYNEQFF
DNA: TGTGCCAGCAGTCTAGAGACGGGATACAATGAGCAGTTCTTC

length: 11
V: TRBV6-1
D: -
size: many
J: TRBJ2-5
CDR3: CASSTWETQYF
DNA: TGTGCCAGCAGTACGTGGGAGACCCAGTACTTC

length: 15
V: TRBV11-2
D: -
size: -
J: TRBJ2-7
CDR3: CASSLIKDRLREQYF
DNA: TGTGCCAGCAGCTTAATAAAGGACAGATTACGAGAGCAGTACTTC

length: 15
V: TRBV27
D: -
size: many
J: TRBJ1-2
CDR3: CASSSPRVFSYGYTF
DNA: TGTGCCAGCAGTTCCCCCAGGGTCTTCTCCTATGGCTACACCTTC